Given below is one TCR beta chain in context. In germline, CDR1 is LGHNA, CDR2 YSLEER. V was clipped by 2 bases and J by 8 bases, with 18 bases between them. This CDR3 spans 15 amino acids. The sample is drawn from a study of T cell clonotyping in hematopoietic cell transplantation. TCRdb's copy holds only in-frame clones and misses some; the assay was immunoSEQ multiplex PCR. The sample carries more than 1,500 clones, nearly 80% recorded once. Recipients were bled about 28 days pretransplant and at posttransplant days 30, 100, 180. The sample consisted of PBMCs, taken 30 days after allogeneic stem cell transplant. The clonotype originates from a male patient aged 55-69 years who had an allogeneic stem cell transplant, so the T cells may come from the graft donor. Some clones in this sample may be carry-over from other donors' samples. V gene TRBV4-3 combines with J gene TRBJ1-2, with D perhaps TRBD1 (6 bases). This chain's CDR3 is CASSQLDSPELGYTF. CDR3 nucleotide sequence: TGCGCCAGCAGCCAACTGGACAGTCCAGAACTAGGCTACACCTTC.